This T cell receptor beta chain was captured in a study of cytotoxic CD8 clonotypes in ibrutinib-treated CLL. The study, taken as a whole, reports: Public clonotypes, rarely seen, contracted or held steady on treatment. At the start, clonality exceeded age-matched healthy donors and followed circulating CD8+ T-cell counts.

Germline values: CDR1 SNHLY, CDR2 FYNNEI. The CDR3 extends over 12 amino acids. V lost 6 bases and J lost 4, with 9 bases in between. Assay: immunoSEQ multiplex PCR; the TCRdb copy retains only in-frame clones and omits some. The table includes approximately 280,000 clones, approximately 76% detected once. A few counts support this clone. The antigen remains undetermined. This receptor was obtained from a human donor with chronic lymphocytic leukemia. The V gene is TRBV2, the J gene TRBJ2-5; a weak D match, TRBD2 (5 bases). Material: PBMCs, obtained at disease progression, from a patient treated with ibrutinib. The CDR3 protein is CASSLAPETQYF. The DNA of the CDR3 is TGTGCCAGCAGCCTAGCACCAGAGACCCAGTACTTC.